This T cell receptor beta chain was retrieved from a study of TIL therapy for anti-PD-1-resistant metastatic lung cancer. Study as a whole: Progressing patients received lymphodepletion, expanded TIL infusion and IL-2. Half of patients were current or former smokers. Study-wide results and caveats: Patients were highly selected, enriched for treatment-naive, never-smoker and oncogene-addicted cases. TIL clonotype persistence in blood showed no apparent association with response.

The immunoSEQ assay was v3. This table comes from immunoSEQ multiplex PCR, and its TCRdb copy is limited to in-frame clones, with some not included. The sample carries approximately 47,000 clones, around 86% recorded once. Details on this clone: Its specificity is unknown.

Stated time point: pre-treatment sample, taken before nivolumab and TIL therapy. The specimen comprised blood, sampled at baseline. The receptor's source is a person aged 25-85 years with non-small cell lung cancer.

The CDR3 region is CSVDRGPPTEAFF. The CDR3 nucleotides are TGCAGCGTTGATCGAGGACCACCCACTGAAGCTTTCTTT. This sequence joins TRBV29-1 and TRBJ1-1; D uncertain. Trimming took off 3 bases at V and 4 bases at J, with 12 bases between the two ends. This CDR3 has 13 amino acids. The germline CDR1 and CDR2 sequences are SQVTM and ANQGSEA.